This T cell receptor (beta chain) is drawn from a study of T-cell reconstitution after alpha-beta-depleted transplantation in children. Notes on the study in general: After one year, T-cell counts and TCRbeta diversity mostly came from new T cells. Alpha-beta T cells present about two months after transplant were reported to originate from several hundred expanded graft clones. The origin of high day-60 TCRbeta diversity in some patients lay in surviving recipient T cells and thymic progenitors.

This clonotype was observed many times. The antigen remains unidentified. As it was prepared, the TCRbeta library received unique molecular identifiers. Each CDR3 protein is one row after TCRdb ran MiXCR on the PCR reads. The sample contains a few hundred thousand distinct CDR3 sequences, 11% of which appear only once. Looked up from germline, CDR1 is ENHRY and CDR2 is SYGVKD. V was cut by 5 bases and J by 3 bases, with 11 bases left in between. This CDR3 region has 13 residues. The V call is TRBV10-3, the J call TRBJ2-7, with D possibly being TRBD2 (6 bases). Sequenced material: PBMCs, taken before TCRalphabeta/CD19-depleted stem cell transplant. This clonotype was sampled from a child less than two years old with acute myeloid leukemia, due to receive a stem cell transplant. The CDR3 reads CAISPGGRYEQYF. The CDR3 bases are TGTGCCATCAGTCCCGGGGGTCGCTACGAGCAGTACTTC.